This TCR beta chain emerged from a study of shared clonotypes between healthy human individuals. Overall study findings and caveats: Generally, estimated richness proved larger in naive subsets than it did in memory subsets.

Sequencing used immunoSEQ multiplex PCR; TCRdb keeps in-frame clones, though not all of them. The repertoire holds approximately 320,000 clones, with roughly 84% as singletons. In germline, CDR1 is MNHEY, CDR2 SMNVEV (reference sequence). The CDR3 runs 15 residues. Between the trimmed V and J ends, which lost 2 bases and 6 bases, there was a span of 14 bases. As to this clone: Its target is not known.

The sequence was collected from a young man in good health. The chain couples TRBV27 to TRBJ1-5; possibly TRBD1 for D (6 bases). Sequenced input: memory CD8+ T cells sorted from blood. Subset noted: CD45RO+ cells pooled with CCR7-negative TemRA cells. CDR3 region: CASSLNRDTLQPQHF. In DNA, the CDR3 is TGTGCCAGCAGTTTAAACCGGGACACTCTTCAGCCCCAGCATTTT.